A single TCR beta chain is shown here with its context. The sample is drawn from a study of CD8 T cells in Susac syndrome. CD8+ and CD4+ blood T cells underwent TCR beta sequencing. It was negative isolation that provided the CD8+ and CD4+ T cells, whereas TEMRA cells were enriched by FACS. Deletions cut 5 bases from V and 2 bases from J, with 15 bases between. The CDR3 spans 15 residues. An input of roughly 0.5 to 1 ug of RNA was subjected to reverse transcription using random hexamers. TCRdb reprocessed the immunoSEQ multiplex PCR reads with MiXCR, giving one entry per CDR3 protein. The data contain more than 200,000 distinct CDR3 sequences, around nine tenths of them singletons.

V usage is TRBV12-3 or TRBV12-4 and J usage is TRBJ1-2, with D possibly TRBD1 on 5 matching bases. The sequenced sample was CD8+ T cells from PBMCs. The TCR sequence derives from a human donor with multiple sclerosis. CDR3 sequence: CASSHYQGGNYGYTF. As DNA, the CDR3 is TGTGCCAGCAGTCACTATCAGGGTGGGAACTATGGCTACACCTTC.